These 5 T cell receptor beta chains originate from one sample sequenced in a study of T cells in Graves' hyperthyroidism and ophthalmopathy. It was RNA transcripts that yielded the amplified TCR beta CDR3 regions. The TCR CDR3 was amplified in a first-round RT-PCR using the HTBI primer set. Using its own MiXCR run on the multiplex PCR reads, TCRdb lists one record per CDR3 protein. The sample yields 300,000 to 450,000 distinct CDR3 sequences, 14% to 15% seen once. The specimen sequenced was blood. These receptors came from a woman in her twenties or thirties with Graves' hyperthyroidism.

This clonotype was picked up many times. The CDR3: CSAREASIYEQYF. The CDR3 DNA reads TGCAGTGCTAGAGAGGCCTCAATCTACGAGCAGTACTTC. The chain carries TRBV20-1 and TRBJ2-7; D gene unclear. This CDR3 spans 13 amino acids. V lost 0 bases, J lost 3 bases, and 9 bases lay in between. CDR1 and CDR2 (germline): DFQATT, SNEGSKA (reference sequence).

This clonotype was recorded a few times. The genes are TRBV5-1 and TRBJ2-1; TRBD1 matches at 7 bases. V lost 0 bases and J lost 3; bases outside the gene matches: 3. The CDR3 consists of 15 residues. In germline, CDR1 is SGHRS, CDR2 YFSETQ. As DNA, the CDR3 is TGCGCCAGCAGCTTGGCCGGGACAGACTACAATGAGCAGTTCTTC. Its translation: CASSLAGTDYNEQFF. Combining the CDR3 with reference TRBV5-1 and TRBJ2-1 gives the whole variable domain KAGVTQTPRYLIKTRGQQVTLSCSPISGHRSVSWYQQTPGQGLQFLFEYFSETQRNKGNFPGRFSGRQFSNSRSEMNVSTLELGDSALYLCASSLAGTDYNEQFFGPGTRLTVL.

The chain has TRBV3-1 and TRBJ1-5; D is perhaps TRBD1 (6 bases). V lost 6 bases, J lost 5 bases, and 17 bases lay in between. This CDR3 is built from 15 residues. The germline V gene encodes CDR1 LGHDT and CDR2 YNNKEL (reference sequence). This CDR3 reads CASSQSRGPYQPQHF. DNA for the CDR3: TGTGCCAGCAGTCAAAGCAGGGGTCCCTATCAGCCCCAGCATTTT. Using reference TRBV3-1 and TRBJ1-5 for the parts outside the CDR3, the full variable domain is DTAVSQTPKYLVTQMGNDKSIKCEQNLGHDTMYWYKQDSKKFLKIMFSYNNKELIINETVPNRFSPKSPDKAHLNLHINSLELGDSAVYFCASSQSRGPYQPQHFGDGTRLSIL.

The chain carries TRBV9 and TRBJ2-3; 7 bases match TRBD2. Germline CDR1 reads SGDLS; CDR2 reads YYNGEE. After removal of 2 bases from V and 8 bases from J, the junction contained 11 bases not matched to a gene. The CDR3 is 15 residues long. The CDR3: CASSVSGEGGRTQYF. The CDR3, as DNA: TGTGCCAGCAGCGTGTCGGGGGAGGGAGGGCGTACGCAGTATTTT.

This sequence joins TRBV20-1 and TRBJ2-5, with TRBD1 identical over 7 bases. The CDR3 has 16 residues. Germline CDR1 and CDR2: DFQATT and SNEGSKA (reference sequence). Trimming at V came to 0 bases and at J to 5 bases, leaving 12 bases not matched to a gene. The CDR3 is CSARDYLEGAGETQYF. The CDR3 DNA reads TGCAGTGCTAGAGATTACCTTGAGGGGGCGGGTGAGACCCAGTACTTC.